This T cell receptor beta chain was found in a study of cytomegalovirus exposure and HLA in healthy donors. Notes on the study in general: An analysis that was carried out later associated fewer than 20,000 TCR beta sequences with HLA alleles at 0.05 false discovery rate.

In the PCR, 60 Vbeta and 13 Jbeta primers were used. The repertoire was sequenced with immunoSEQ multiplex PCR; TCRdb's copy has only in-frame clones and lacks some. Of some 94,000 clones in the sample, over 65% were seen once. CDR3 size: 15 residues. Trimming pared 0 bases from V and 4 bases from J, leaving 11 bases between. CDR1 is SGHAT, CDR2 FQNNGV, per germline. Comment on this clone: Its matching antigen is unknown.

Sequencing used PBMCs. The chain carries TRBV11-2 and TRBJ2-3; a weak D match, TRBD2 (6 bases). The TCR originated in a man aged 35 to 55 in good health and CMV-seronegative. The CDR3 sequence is CASSLDGGKADTQYF. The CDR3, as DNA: TGTGCCAGCAGCTTAGACGGCGGGAAGGCAGATACGCAGTATTTT.